This entry concerns a single T cell receptor (beta chain). CDR1 and CDR2 from the germline V gene are LNHNV and YYDKDF (reference sequence). V was pared by 8 bases and J by 4 bases, with 9 bases between. The CDR3 covers 13 residues. The data were produced by immunoSEQ multiplex PCR, yet TCRdb's version contains in-frame clones alone and is incomplete. This sample has some 140,000 clones, with 70% to 90% found just once. These data belong to a study of cytomegalovirus exposure and HLA in healthy donors. About the research overall: The 120 or so validation repertoires used the same platform as the 666 first-cohort repertoires, a later analysis reported.

The sample was PBMCs. This clonotype was obtained from a woman in her twenties or thirties in good health and CMV-seropositive. The V gene is TRBV15, the J gene TRBJ2-6; no clear D. CDR3 coding DNA: TGTGCCACCCGGTTTAGCGGGGCCAACGTCCTGACTTTC. Translation gives CATRFSGANVLTF.